The table lists the clone carrying this TCR beta chain with a few counts. This entry belongs to a study of blood T cell repertoires in COVID-19. Looking at the study overall: The samples span acute and convalescent COVID-19 from the United States, Italy and Spain. T cells, B-cell-depleted T cells, or PBMCs provided the cDNA or gDNA that served as material.

How the authors handled the data: Quantification of nucleated cells was approximated via reference gene primer amplification. Sequencing used immunoSEQ multiplex PCR; TCRdb keeps in-frame clones, though not all of them. V, J and clone size are those of that table, while D and trimming were read from the DNA. Among some 200,000 clones, 89% were seen once, and the ten largest hold 4.5% to 5.5%. The CDR3 spans 14 residues. From germline, CDR1 is WSHSY and CDR2 SAAADI. V dropped 7 bases and J dropped 5; count of bases not matched to a gene: 10. V usage is TRBV10-2 and J usage is TRBJ1-1, with 7 bases that match TRBD1. This clonotype was sampled from a woman in her 40s with acute or convalescent COVID-19. Sequencing used peripheral blood. The CDR3 DNA reads TGCGCCAGCAACGAACAGGGGCCCGGGACTGAAGCTTTCTTT. Translating it yields CASNEQGPGTEAFF.